Listed below are T cell receptor beta chains from one sample, sequenced in a study of blood T cell repertoires in COVID-19. Measured with immunoSEQ multiplex PCR; TCRdb has only the in-frame clones, and not every one. The data show approximately 270,000 clones, around nine tenths seen once. The material sequenced was peripheral blood. The receptors originated from a man aged 25-40 years with acute or convalescent COVID-19. CDR3s include the opening cysteine and the closing phenylalanine or tryptophan. Each record gives: clone size, J gene, D gene, V gene, CDR3 DNA, CDR3 protein. A D gene is named only where the DNA matches it firmly. Expanded clones get a size class; other rows say once, few or many, or leave the size out.

>.|TRBJ2-4|TRBD2|TRBV28
TGTGCCAGCAGTTTAGCGGGAGGTCCCAAAAACATTCAGTACTTC
CASSLAGGPKNIQYF
>.|TRBJ2-7|.|TRBV10-1
TGCGCCAGCAGTAATAGACAAGGGGACGAGCAGTACTTC
CASSNRQGDEQYF
>.|TRBJ2-6|TRBD2|TRBV7-3
TGTGCCAGCAGCTCGTGGGGACTAGCGGGGGCCGCTTCATCTGGGGCCAACGTCCTGACTTTC
CASSSWGLAGAASSGANVLTF
>.|TRBJ1-1|.|TRBV13
TGTGCCAGCAGCTCACATACAGGGAGCGGCACTGAAGCTTTCTTT
CASSSHTGSGTEAFF
>.|TRBJ2-7|TRBD1|TRBV4-2
TGTGCCAGCAGCCAAGCCGGGACAGGAGCCTCCTACGAGCAGTACTTC
CASSQAGTGASYEQYF
>.|TRBJ1-5|.|TRBV6-5
TGTGCCAGCAGTCTCGGGGGGGATCCGAATCAGCCCCAGCATTTT
CASSLGGDPNQPQHF
>once|TRBJ1-6|.|TRBV21-1
TGTGCCAGCAGCAATTCTACAGGGGAAGAGGACTATAATTCACCCCTCCACTTT
CASSNSTGEEDYNSPLHF
>.|TRBJ1-1|.|TRBV6-4
TGTGCCAGCAGTGCCAGCGTGAACACTGAAGCTTTCTTT
CASSASVNTEAFF
>.|TRBJ1-5|TRBD1|TRBV5-1
TGCGCCAGCAGCTTAGACAGGGGTAGTCAGCCCCAGCATTTT
CASSLDRGSQPQHF
>.|TRBJ1-1|.|TRBV5-6
TGTGCCAGCAGCTTGACGGGCACTGAAGCTTTCTTT
CASSLTGTEAFF
>.|TRBJ1-5|TRBD1|TRBV4-1
TGCGCCAGCAACGTAGACAGGGATAGCAATCAGCCCCAGCATTTT
CASNVDRDSNQPQHF
>.|TRBJ2-1|.|TRBV6-5
TGTGCCAGCAGTTACAAACAGGTGATCCATGAGCAGTTCTTC
CASSYKQVIHEQFF
>once|TRBJ2-7|TRBD1|TRBV2
TGTGCCAGCAGCGAAGGGACAGGAAACTACGAGCAGTACTTC
CASSEGTGNYEQYF
>.|TRBJ1-5|.|TRBV9
TGTGCCAGCAGCCCCGAGGGCAATCAGCCCCAGCATTTT
CASSPEGNQPQHF
>.|TRBJ1-1|.|TRBV5-6
TGTGCCAGCAGCCGGAGGGAATACCGGGGTATCACTGAAGCTTTCTTT
CASSRREYRGITEAFF
>.|TRBJ1-5|.|TRBV20-1
TGCAGTGCTAGAGTGGGAGGGGCGCAGCATTTT
CSARVGGAQHF
>.|TRBJ1-1|.|TRBV7-9
TGTGCCAGCAGCATGAATCTAAAGACGGGGGAGGCTTTCTTT
CASSMNLKTGEAFF
>few|TRBJ1-1|.|TRBV6-5
TGTGCCAGCAGTCCCCCTTTTGGGGCGAACACTGAAGCTTTCTTT
CASSPPFGANTEAFF
>.|TRBJ1-3|TRBD1|TRBV18
TGTGCCAGCTCCGGGGACAGTCTCGTTTGGAGCTCTGGAAACACCATATATTTT
CASSGDSLVWSSGNTIYF
>once|TRBJ2-5|.|TRBV5-4
TGTGCCAGCAGCTTGGATTCAGACGGGGAGACCCAGTACTTC
CASSLDSDGETQYF
>.|TRBJ1-2|.|TRBV4-2
TGTGCCAGCAGCCAAGAAAGGACACCTGTGGGGGGCTACACCTTC
CASSQERTPVGGYTF
>.|TRBJ1-2|.|TRBV5-4
TGTGCCAGCAGCTTGGAACAGTCCTATGGCTACACCTTC
CASSLEQSYGYTF
>.|TRBJ2-5|TRBD2|TRBV6-5
TGTGCCAGCAGCCCGGGGGGGGCCCGGGAGACCCAGTACTTC
CASSPGGARETQYF
>many|TRBJ2-2|.|TRBV7-9
TGTGCCAGCAGCGCCGTCGGGACACTAAACACCGGGGAGCTGTTTTTT
CASSAVGTLNTGELFF
>few|TRBJ1-1|.|TRBV5-4
TGTGCCAGCAGCTTGGACAGGAACACTGAAGCTTTCTTT
CASSLDRNTEAFF
>.|TRBJ2-7|.|TRBV10-3
TGTGCCATCAGTGAGTTTTCTGGGGCGAATTACGAGCAGTACTTC
CAISEFSGANYEQYF
>.|TRBJ1-2|TRBD1|TRBV6-5
TGTGCCAGCAGCCCCGACAGGGATTATGGCTACACCTTC
CASSPDRDYGYTF
>.|TRBJ2-5|.|TRBV4-1
TGCGCCAGCAGCGGAGGGTACCAAGAGACCCAGTACTTC
CASSGGYQETQYF
>.|TRBJ1-5|.|TRBV19
TGTGCCAGTAGTATTCCCAGATACAATCAGCCCCAGCATTTT
CASSIPRYNQPQHF
>.|TRBJ2-7|.|TRBV20-1
TGCAGTGCTACCGACGAGCAGTACTTC
CSATDEQYF
>few|TRBJ1-2|.|TRBV30
TGTGCCTGGAACAGGGTAGTCAACACCTTC
CAWNRVVNTF
>.|TRBJ2-7|TRBD2|TRBV6-5
TGTGCCAGCAGTAAACTAGCGGGGGAGCAGTACTTC
CASSKLAGEQYF
>.|TRBJ2-7|.|TRBV2
TGTGCCAGCAGTGGAGACAGGAACTACGAGCAGTACTTC
CASSGDRNYEQYF
>.|TRBJ2-1|TRBD2|TRBV7-3
TGTGCCAGCAGTCCCCAAGGGGCGGGAGAGACGTATGAGCAGTTCTTC
CASSPQGAGETYEQFF
>.|TRBJ2-1|TRBD1|TRBV9
TGTGCCAGCAGCGAGAGGGGGCCCAGCTCCTACAATGAGCAGTTCTTC
CASSERGPSSYNEQFF
>few|TRBJ2-7|TRBD2|TRBV5-4
TGTGCCAGCAGCTTGGTGCGGGGGGGCGGCGAGCAGTACTTC
CASSLVRGGGEQYF
>.|TRBJ2-2|.|TRBV28
TGTGCCAGCAGCCGGCCGGAAGCGTTGAACACCGGGGAGCTGTTTTTT
CASSRPEALNTGELFF
>.|TRBJ2-7|TRBD1|TRBV7-9
TGTGCCAGCAGCAGGACCGGGACAGAGTACGAGCAGTACTTC
CASSRTGTEYEQYF
>.|TRBJ1-4|.|TRBV29-1
TGCAGCGTTCGTATCGGGAATGAAAAACTGTTTTTT
CSVRIGNEKLFF
>.|TRBJ1-2|.|TRBV7-3
TGTGCCAGCTCCCGGGGGGACGGCTATGGCTACACCTTC
CASSRGDGYGYTF
>.|TRBJ1-2|.|TRBV6-1
TGTGCCAGCAGTGAAGGTGATGGGAGAGGCTACACCTTC
CASSEGDGRGYTF
>.|TRBJ2-7|TRBD1|TRBV25-1
TGTGCCAGCAGTGATGGGGGACAGTCCTACGAGCAGTACTTC
CASSDGGQSYEQYF
>.|TRBJ2-7|.|TRBV6-5
TGTGCCAGCAGTACTGGGAGGTGGGATGGGGGGGAGCAGTACTTC
CASSTGRWDGGEQYF
>.|TRBJ1-2|TRBD1|TRBV6-1
TGTGCCAGCAGTGAATATGGGGACAGGGGTCCCGGCTACACCTTC
CASSEYGDRGPGYTF
>once|TRBJ2-7|.|TRBV4-1
TGCGCCAGCAGCCAAGATGAGAAGTTTGACAGGAAATCTTACGAGCAGTACTTC
CASSQDEKFDRKSYEQYF
>.|TRBJ1-5|TRBD1|TRBV6-5
TGTGCCAGCAGTTACACGGACAGGGCCAATCAGCCCCAGCATTTT
CASSYTDRANQPQHF
>.|TRBJ1-6|TRBD1|TRBV3-1/TRBV3-2
TGTGCCAGCAGGCAGGGGGCGCAAAATTCACCCCTCCACTTT
CASRQGAQNSPLHF
>.|TRBJ2-5|TRBD2|TRBV10-3
TGTGCCATCAGTGATGCGGGGGGGCAAGAGACCCAGTACTTC
CAISDAGGQETQYF
>.|TRBJ2-5|TRBD2|TRBV7-8
TGTGCCAGCAGCTTAGGGCCTAGCGGCCAAGAGACCCAGTACTTC
CASSLGPSGQETQYF
>once|TRBJ1-1|.|TRBV25-1
TGTGCCAGCCCCTCAGGCGCGGAACAGGCTGAAGCTTTCTTT
CASPSGAEQAEAFF
>.|TRBJ2-2|TRBD1|TRBV20-1
TGCAGTGCTAGTTCCGGGACAGGGCCCACCGGGGAGCTGTTTTTT
CSASSGTGPTGELFF
>.|TRBJ2-7|.|TRBV5-8
TGTGCCAGCAGCTTGGGGGCGGGAAACGAGCAGTACTTC
CASSLGAGNEQYF
>.|TRBJ2-3|.|TRBV28
TGTGCCACCACAACAGGGTTGAGGACAGATACGCAGTATTTT
CATTTGLRTDTQYF
>few|TRBJ2-3|TRBD2|TRBV11-1
TGTGCCAGCAGCTATGGGACTATAGGGACAGATACGCAGTATTTT
CASSYGTIGTDTQYF